Listed below are T cell receptor beta chains from one sample, sequenced in a study of Graves' ophthalmopathy and Graves' hyperthyroidism. MiXCR, run by TCRdb on the multiplex PCR reads, gives a single entry per CDR3 protein. Seen here are over a million distinct CDR3 sequences, about 40% observed once, and the top ten hold 11%. The sequenced sample consisted of peripheral blood or thyroid tissue (not recorded which). The receptors originated from an adult man with Graves' hyperthyroidism. The CDR3 runs from the conserved cysteine through the conserved F or W.

j_gene: TRBJ1-6
v_gene: TRBV3-1
CDR3aa: CASSQRVWNSPLHF

j_gene: TRBJ1-5
v_gene: TRBV20-1
CDR3aa: CSAGAGTGRNQPQHF

j_gene: TRBJ2-7
v_gene: TRBV28
CDR3aa: CACSARDPRGTFSYEQYF

j_gene: TRBJ2-7
v_gene: TRBV7-7
CDR3aa: CASSGMEAYEQYF

j_gene: TRBJ2-5
v_gene: TRBV6-5
CDR3aa: CASSYSEAGLETQYF

j_gene: TRBJ2-5
v_gene: TRBV6-1
CDR3aa: CASSERRMETQYF

j_gene: TRBJ1-3
v_gene: TRBV10-3
CDR3aa: CAISESGHSGNTIYF

j_gene: TRBJ1-1
v_gene: TRBV29-1
CDR3aa: CSVEAGGTEAFF

j_gene: TRBJ2-7
v_gene: TRBV5-1
CDR3aa: CASKVGQGRREQYF

j_gene: TRBJ2-7
v_gene: TRBV27
CDR3aa: CASSLIGKEGYEQYF

j_gene: TRBJ1-1
v_gene: TRBV7-8
CDR3aa: CASSRRDAEAFF

j_gene: TRBJ1-6
v_gene: TRBV7-2
CDR3aa: CALRGQQNSPLHF

j_gene: TRBJ1-5
v_gene: TRBV7-8
CDR3aa: CASRSDQNQPQHF

j_gene: TRBJ2-7
v_gene: TRBV4-3
CDR3aa: CASSQEVASPYEQYF

j_gene: TRBJ1-5
v_gene: TRBV7-2
CDR3aa: CASSLAGPGEPQHF

j_gene: TRBJ1-1
v_gene: TRBV2
CDR3aa: CASSVGQGFTEAFF

j_gene: TRBJ2-2
v_gene: TRBV11-2
CDR3aa: CASSPSFSGANTGELFF

j_gene: TRBJ2-5
v_gene: TRBV27
CDR3aa: CASRKQGAQETQYF

j_gene: TRBJ2-7
v_gene: TRBV19
CDR3aa: CASSLGTSENYEQYF

j_gene: TRBJ1-1
v_gene: TRBV5-1
CDR3aa: CASSTPGGFNTEAFF

j_gene: TRBJ1-1
v_gene: TRBV12-3/TRBV12-4
CDR3aa: CASRVPGSTEALF

j_gene: TRBJ2-2
v_gene: TRBV5-1
CDR3aa: CASSLTLGELFF

j_gene: TRBJ1-2
v_gene: TRBV6-5
CDR3aa: CASSTGANYGYTF

j_gene: TRBJ1-2
v_gene: TRBV6-5
CDR3aa: CASSYSISRGLYGYTF

j_gene: TRBJ1-4
v_gene: TRBV5-6
CDR3aa: CASSSLVDDDEKLFF

j_gene: TRBJ1-1
v_gene: TRBV2
CDR3aa: CASIPLVGTEAFF

j_gene: TRBJ1-5
v_gene: TRBV2
CDR3aa: CASLIPGDQPQHF

j_gene: TRBJ1-1
v_gene: TRBV11-2
CDR3aa: CASSLEEQGSLNTEAFF

j_gene: TRBJ2-5
v_gene: TRBV10-2
CDR3aa: CASSEGGSQYF

j_gene: TRBJ2-6
v_gene: TRBV13
CDR3aa: CASSFGLTGANVLTF

j_gene: TRBJ2-5
v_gene: TRBV2
CDR3aa: CASNTVTQETQYF

j_gene: TRBJ2-2
v_gene: TRBV10-3
CDR3aa: CAIRETRTNTGELFF

j_gene: TRBJ2-5
v_gene: TRBV11-2
CDR3aa: CASSTPRAGETQYF

j_gene: TRBJ2-7
v_gene: TRBV5-1
CDR3aa: CASSLVGDEGYEQYF

j_gene: TRBJ1-1
v_gene: TRBV6-5
CDR3aa: CASSYHNTEAFF

j_gene: TRBJ2-7
v_gene: TRBV9
CDR3aa: CASSVGAGPHYEQYF

j_gene: TRBJ2-7
v_gene: TRBV10-3
CDR3aa: CASRGQSYEQYF

j_gene: TRBJ2-7
v_gene: TRBV11-2
CDR3aa: CASSLRTIHEQYF

j_gene: TRBJ1-4
v_gene: TRBV18
CDR3aa: CASSPRANEKLFF

j_gene: TRBJ2-2
v_gene: TRBV7-8
CDR3aa: CASRTNPEKAGELFF

j_gene: TRBJ2-6
v_gene: TRBV28
CDR3aa: CASSLGSFSGANVLTF

j_gene: TRBJ1-5
v_gene: TRBV2
CDR3aa: CASRAPGQGNQPQHF

j_gene: TRBJ1-5
v_gene: TRBV28
CDR3aa: CASSPHLGQGNQPQHF

j_gene: TRBJ1-2
v_gene: TRBV19
CDR3aa: CASSRTGINYGYTF

j_gene: TRBJ1-4
v_gene: TRBV7-2
CDR3aa: CASSRLREGYNEKLFF

j_gene: TRBJ1-1
v_gene: TRBV6-6
CDR3aa: CASSSSTRVTEAFF

j_gene: TRBJ2-2
v_gene: TRBV9
CDR3aa: CASSAVTGNTGELFF

j_gene: TRBJ2-7
v_gene: TRBV7-8
CDR3aa: CASRSGTSTNEQYF

j_gene: TRBJ2-7
v_gene: TRBV5-1
CDR3aa: CASSFSRSSYEQYF

j_gene: TRBJ2-7
v_gene: TRBV9
CDR3aa: CASSVVPGSDEQYF

j_gene: TRBJ1-5
v_gene: TRBV5-5
CDR3aa: CASSPTPFSNQPQHF

j_gene: TRBJ1-4
v_gene: TRBV7-2
CDR3aa: CASSHRVGEKLFF

j_gene: TRBJ2-5
v_gene: TRBV2
CDR3aa: CASSDQGQETQYF

j_gene: TRBJ2-7
v_gene: TRBV19
CDR3aa: CASSMERQPYEQYF

j_gene: TRBJ1-5
v_gene: TRBV27
CDR3aa: CASSLPDRVSNQPQHF

j_gene: TRBJ1-6
v_gene: TRBV20-1
CDR3aa: CSARDPTVGNSPLHF